A selection of T cell receptor beta chains follows, all from one sample in a study of tumor-infiltrating lymphocytes in primary liver carcinoma. TCRdb analysed the multiplex PCR reads with MiXCR anew, one entry per CDR3 protein. The sample carries about 330,000 distinct CDR3 sequences, approximately 64% recorded once. The specimen sequenced was peripheral blood. The source of these receptors is a man aged 40-49 years with primary liver carcinoma and hepatitis B virus infection. Each CDR3 is given without its conserved first and last residue.

TRBJ2-7,TRBV28,ASSLQVYEQY
TRBJ2-2,TRBV11-3,ASSLVTANTGEMF
TRBJ2-3,TRBV11-2,ASNFPSGSTDRQY
TRBJ2-2,TRBV11-2,ASGRGAATGELF
TRBJ2-3,TRBV11-2,ASSSAACTDTQY
TRBJ2-5,TRBV6-6,VSSWDRSLQETQY
TRBJ1-6,TRBV12-3/TRBV12-4,ASSVYRGPFNSPLH
TRBJ2-3,TRBV11-2,ASSLILAGVVDTQY
TRBJ2-1,TRBV18,ASSRTTGKRNNEQF
TRBJ1-5,TRBV11-2,ASSLEANQPQH
TRBJ2-7,TRBV11-3,ANTGSIGESYEQY
TRBJ2-7,TRBV5-5,ASSSTGYVRLEQY
TRBJ2-1,TRBV6-5,ASSYSRMGHEQF
TRBJ2-3,TRBV11-2,ASSLYPTDTQY
TRBJ2-7,TRBV4-1,ASSQPDPEQY
TRBJ2-3,TRBV29-1,SVETGTGRSTDTQY
TRBJ1-2,TRBV5-1,ASSSVWGQGRIYGYT
TRBJ2-1,TRBV11-2,ASSPRPGGNVQF
TRBJ2-1,TRBV11-2,ASSSLGLAGERF
TRBJ2-3,TRBV6-5,ASSYSQDRADTQF
TRBJ2-7,TRBV11-2,TSSLAYAGEQY
TRBJ2-1,TRBV11-2,ASSSAGTGNYNEQF
TRBJ1-2,TRBV12-3/TRBV12-4,ASSLTGAGYT
TRBJ2-7,TRBV13,ASSLSSQYDEQY
TRBJ2-5,TRBV29-1,NVAQSETQY
TRBJ2-2,TRBV11-2,ANIPQITGELF
TRBJ2-1,TRBV11-2,ASSLTRERL
TRBJ2-1,TRBV21-1,ASSPETPSPYNEQF
TRBJ2-1,TRBV12-3/TRBV12-4,ASSFGEGEQS
TRBJ2-1,TRBV4-1,ASSYPTSGRYNEQF
TRBJ1-2,TRBV11-2,ASSYPGTLNYGYT
TRBJ1-4,TRBV12-3/TRBV12-4,ASSLTGANEKLF
TRBJ2-4,TRBV5-1,ASSKQGPGNIQH
TRBJ2-3,TRBV7-9,ASSLILVGDTQY
TRBJ2-7,TRBV10-2,ASSRETIPYEQY
TRBJ1-1,TRBV5-6,ASSRYPKAF
TRBJ2-5,TRBV5-5,ASSLSAGVSETQY
TRBJ2-2,TRBV28,ASSHFGELF
TRBJ2-1,TRBV12-3/TRBV12-4,ASSLGREANNEQF
TRBJ2-3,TRBV11-2,ACTPAPTYTQY
TRBJ2-1,TRBV11-2,ASSSGTEAKDDQL